A selection of T cell receptor beta chains follows, all from one sample in a study of cytomegalovirus exposure and HLA in healthy donors. Method: immunoSEQ multiplex PCR; TCRdb's copy keeps in-frame clones and lacks some. The table has roughly 100,000 clones, about 75% seen once; the top ten hold 2.5%. The sample taken for sequencing was PBMCs. These receptors were collected from a middle-aged man in good health and CMV-seronegative. Each CDR3 is given with its conserved first and last residue. The D gene is left open where the match is weak. Clone size is shown for a subset of rows, as once, few, many or a class of expanded clone.

cdr3_nt	cdr3_aa	j_call	v_call	d_call	clone_size
TGCGCCAGCAGCCAGGAACCAGCGGGGGTAAACATTCAGTACTTC	CASSQEPAGVNIQYF	TRBJ2-4	TRBV4-1	TRBD2	NA
TGTGCCTGGAGGAGACCCCGGGAAGCTGAGAGCAAGGGAGCCAAAAACATTCAGTACTTC	CAWRRPREAESKGAKNIQYF	TRBJ2-4	TRBV30	NA	NA
TGCGCCAGCAGTCAATCGGTCTTTTCGGGACAGGGGAGTCAGCCCCAGCATTTT	CASSQSVFSGQGSQPQHF	TRBJ1-5	TRBV23-1	TRBD1	NA
TGTGCCAGCAGATTTAGCGGGGGACACTCCTACGAGCAGTACTTC	CASRFSGGHSYEQYF	TRBJ2-7	TRBV6-6	TRBD2	NA
TGTGCCAGCGGACGGGACACGTCCCAGCCCCAGCATTTT	CASGRDTSQPQHF	TRBJ1-5	TRBV7-9	NA	NA
TGTGCCAGCAGCTTACGGACAGGGGGCTATGGCTACACCTTC	CASSLRTGGYGYTF	TRBJ1-2	TRBV7-9	TRBD1	NA
TGTGCCAGCAGTCCTCAGGGAAGAGGAAACACCATATATTTT	CASSPQGRGNTIYF	TRBJ1-3	TRBV2	NA	few
TGTGCCATCAGTGAGTCTGCGACAGGGAACCTCTATGGCTACACCTTC	CAISESATGNLYGYTF	TRBJ1-2	TRBV10-3	TRBD1	NA
TGTGCCAGCAGCTTAGTTTTGGTAGTCGGTCGCGGGGAGCTGTTTTTT	CASSLVLVVGRGELFF	TRBJ2-2	TRBV7-2	NA	NA
TGTGCCTTGGGCAGGGGATACGAGCAGTACTTC	CALGRGYEQYF	TRBJ2-7	TRBV7-9	NA	NA
TGCAGTGCACCTGTCGGGGTTGGCTACACCTTC	CSAPVGVGYTF	TRBJ1-2	TRBV20-1	NA	NA
TGTGCCAGCAGCCCCGGGGGGTCGTACAATGAGCAGTTCTTC	CASSPGGSYNEQFF	TRBJ2-1	TRBV7-8	TRBD2	NA
TGTGCCAGCACCTCATCGCGACAGTCCTACGAGCAGTACTTC	CASTSSRQSYEQYF	TRBJ2-7	TRBV6-1	NA	NA
TGTGCCAGCAGCTTACCGGGGGGGGATTTACATTTT	CASSLPGGDLHF	TRBJ1-5	TRBV11-2	NA	NA
TGTGCCAGCCGGGGGGGGTTCAATTCACCCCTCCACTTT	CASRGGFNSPLHF	TRBJ1-6	TRBV2	NA	NA
TGCGCCAGCAGCTTGGAAGGGGCGAACACCGGGGAGCTGTTTTTT	CASSLEGANTGELFF	TRBJ2-2	TRBV5-1	NA	NA
TGTGCCAGCAGCCCAATAACAGGAAAGAGCTCCTACGAGCAGTACTTC	CASSPITGKSSYEQYF	TRBJ2-7	TRBV11-2	NA	NA
TGTGCCACCCGGAGCACAGATACGCAGTATTTT	CATRSTDTQYF	TRBJ2-3	TRBV15	NA	NA
TGCGCCAGCAGCTTGCGGGACTCTGGAAACACCATATATTTT	CASSLRDSGNTIYF	TRBJ1-3	TRBV5-1	NA	NA
TGTGCCAGCAGCTCCGGGACACTGGTCTACGAGCAGTACTTC	CASSSGTLVYEQYF	TRBJ2-7	TRBV7-9	NA	NA
TGTGCCAGCAGGGGGGACTGGCAGAATGGCTACACCTTC	CASRGDWQNGYTF	TRBJ1-2	TRBV2	NA	NA